The 4 T cell receptor beta chains below all came from one sample that was sequenced in a study of CD8 T cells in Susac syndrome. With random hexamers, reverse transcription was performed on roughly 0.45 to 1 ug of RNA. TCRdb processed the immunoSEQ multiplex PCR reads anew with MiXCR; each CDR3 protein has one entry. The sample includes under 150,000 distinct CDR3 sequences, about 94% seen only once; the top ten take around 0.12%. What was sequenced was CD4+ T cells from PBMCs. These receptors were obtained from a human donor with multiple sclerosis.

V gene TRBV12-3 or TRBV12-4 combines with J gene TRBJ2-2, with D tentatively TRBD1 or TRBD2 (6 bases each). This CDR3 contains 13 residues. V lost 5 bases to trimming and J lost 9 bases, with 13 bases between them. The CDR3 nucleotides are TGTGCCAGCAGTCTTACAGGGACTCGGGAGCTGTTTTTT. Its translation is CASSLTGTRELFF.

This chain links TRBV12-3 or TRBV12-4 with TRBJ1-2, with TRBD1 identical over 11 bases. With 6 bases clipped from V and 7 bases from J, the junction kept 7 bases outside the gene matches. The CDR3 sequence is 14 residues long. CDR3: CASRTGQGAAGYTF. The CDR3 nucleotides read TGTGCCAGCAGAACAGGACAGGGGGCAGCTGGCTACACCTTC.

The V call is TRBV29-1, the J call TRBJ2-7, with D possibly matching TRBD2 (5 bases). Germline loops: CDR1 SQVTM, CDR2 ANQGSEA. The CDR3 contains 13 residues. Between the trimmed V and J ends, which lost 5 bases and 3 bases, there was a span of 14 bases. The CDR3 DNA is TGCAGCGTTCAGGTCAGAGGGATCTACGAGCAGTACTTC. This sequence encodes CSVQVRGIYEQYF.

The chain joins TRBV9 to TRBJ2-1, with 10 bases matching TRBD1. The CDR3 extends over 13 amino acids. The J segment lost 10 bases and the V segment lost 2 bases, leaving 3 bases of the junction unmatched. CDR1 is SGDLS and CDR2 is YYNGEE in the germline V gene. The CDR3 nucleotides read TGTGCCAGCAGCGTCTGGGACAGGGGAGAGCAGTTCTTC. Its protein product is CASSVWDRGEQFF.